A selection of T cell receptor beta chains follows, all from one sample in a study of blood T cell repertoires in COVID-19. Data came from immunoSEQ multiplex PCR; TCRdb stores just in-frame clones and leaves some out. The sample lists 250,000 or so clones; around 90% were seen once. The sample taken for sequencing was PBMCs or T cells enriched from blood (not recorded which). All receptors come from a man aged 30 to 45 who had recovered from COVID-19. Both conserved end residues are trimmed from each CDR3. A D gene is named only where the DNA matches it firmly.

D gene	V gene	J gene	CDR3 protein
TRBD2	TRBV4-3	TRBJ2-1	ASSQESGGPYNEQF
-	TRBV7-2	TRBJ2-3	ASSLVTGTTDTQY
-	TRBV27	TRBJ1-1	ASSSSGRIEAF
-	TRBV27	TRBJ1-3	ASSLSAPGNTIY
-	TRBV2	TRBJ2-6	ASRHRQAGANVLT
-	TRBV6-5	TRBJ2-7	ASSLVLGRSYEQY
-	TRBV19	TRBJ1-4	ASMDEKSDSEKNNRGEKLF
TRBD1	TRBV3-1/TRBV3-2	TRBJ2-1	ASSLLSGTGYNEQF
TRBD2	TRBV9	TRBJ2-3	ATSGGDVADTQY
-	TRBV7-9	TRBJ1-1	ASSPGGFGAF
-	TRBV7-2	TRBJ2-7	ASSPRVAGGQEQY
TRBD1	TRBV29-1	TRBJ2-5	SVDRGTQETQY
-	TRBV25-1	TRBJ2-1	ASSEYRSRFGNEQF
TRBD2	TRBV7-2	TRBJ2-7	ASSLVSGTSTEQY
TRBD2	TRBV7-9	TRBJ2-1	ASSLGLGLAGYNEQF
TRBD1	TRBV5-6	TRBJ2-3	ASSSLTGGTDTQY
TRBD2	TRBV7-2	TRBJ2-5	ASSPRTSGRREIPETQY
-	TRBV27	TRBJ2-1	ASSLFVGQVLREDNEQF
TRBD1	TRBV5-1	TRBJ1-1	ASSSGQGARYTEAF
-	TRBV7-9	TRBJ1-1	ASSPQGNTEAF
-	TRBV5-8	TRBJ1-2	ASSLVSGYGYT
-	TRBV10-2	TRBJ1-4	ASSVSRSEKLF
-	TRBV6-5	TRBJ1-2	ASSYRGLGYT
-	TRBV28	TRBJ1-1	ASSPAQLNTEAF
-	TRBV20-1	TRBJ2-1	SASYRGSPRNEQF
-	TRBV28	TRBJ2-2	ASSLEGANTGELF
-	TRBV19	TRBJ1-3	ASTRQSSGNTIY
-	TRBV4-1	TRBJ1-1	ASSRRTENTEAF
TRBD2	TRBV30	TRBJ2-3	AWSVLRGGWGTDTQY
-	TRBV10-1	TRBJ2-7	ASSERPPTEQY
-	TRBV5-8	TRBJ1-3	ASSLGSRNTIY